Listed below are T cell receptor beta chains from one sample, sequenced in a study of blood T cell repertoires in COVID-19. Libraries were prepared by immunoSEQ multiplex PCR; TCRdb keeps only in-frame clonotypes and omits some of them. Altogether some 130,000 clones are present, 88% being singletons, with the ten largest covering 10%. Sequencing was done on a sample of peripheral blood. The receptors come from a man aged 45-65 years with acute or convalescent COVID-19. The conserved cysteine and the conserved F or W are not part of the CDR3 here.

V gene: TRBV19
J gene: TRBJ1-1
CDR3 protein: ASRRGQGSTEAF

V gene: TRBV3-1/TRBV3-2
J gene: TRBJ2-3
CDR3 protein: ASSQSGGLQGRDTQY

V gene: TRBV3-1/TRBV3-2
J gene: TRBJ1-4
CDR3 protein: ASSQVTTGGVGRVKLF

V gene: TRBV6-5
J gene: TRBJ2-6
CDR3 protein: ASSYVGPGANVLT

V gene: TRBV10-2
J gene: TRBJ2-2
CDR3 protein: ASSLAGSNTGELF

V gene: TRBV18
J gene: TRBJ2-1
CDR3 protein: ASSPRQGVSSYNEQF

V gene: TRBV11-2
J gene: TRBJ2-7
CDR3 protein: ASIHWGRPYEQY

V gene: TRBV11-2
J gene: TRBJ1-2
CDR3 protein: ASSWDSNYGYT

V gene: TRBV14
J gene: TRBJ1-1
CDR3 protein: ASSPRREAF

V gene: TRBV10-1
J gene: TRBJ1-1
CDR3 protein: ASSENRGGLTEAF

V gene: TRBV11-3
J gene: TRBJ2-7
CDR3 protein: ASSLDREYHEQY

V gene: TRBV20-1
J gene: TRBJ2-4
CDR3 protein: SASSGKNIQY

V gene: TRBV29-1
J gene: TRBJ2-1
CDR3 protein: SGTGTSFTEQF

V gene: TRBV12-3/TRBV12-4
J gene: TRBJ1-4
CDR3 protein: ASSKTGLSKLF

V gene: TRBV3-1/TRBV3-2
J gene: TRBJ1-5
CDR3 protein: ASSPRLPRAGQPQH

V gene: TRBV6-5
J gene: TRBJ1-3
CDR3 protein: ASTPGGSSGNTIY

V gene: TRBV27
J gene: TRBJ1-5
CDR3 protein: ASSRDRGRPQH

V gene: TRBV19
J gene: TRBJ2-4
CDR3 protein: ASSTSSGRRGSYIQY

V gene: TRBV18
J gene: TRBJ1-1
CDR3 protein: ASSLGQNTEAF

V gene: TRBV29-1
J gene: TRBJ2-4
CDR3 protein: SVEDWGSSAKNIQY

V gene: TRBV11-2
J gene: TRBJ2-5
CDR3 protein: ASSFQRGAQETQY

V gene: TRBV7-9
J gene: TRBJ1-1
CDR3 protein: ASSSDRRLRRMNTEAF

V gene: TRBV2
J gene: TRBJ1-4
CDR3 protein: ASSEVWRGEKLF

V gene: TRBV18
J gene: TRBJ1-2
CDR3 protein: ASSPSVNYGYT

V gene: TRBV5-5
J gene: TRBJ2-7
CDR3 protein: ASSFQGGKYEQY

V gene: TRBV5-1
J gene: TRBJ1-1
CDR3 protein: ASSLVATGNTEAF

V gene: TRBV5-1
J gene: TRBJ2-7
CDR3 protein: ASSLGGQAHELREQY

V gene: TRBV6-5
J gene: TRBJ2-5
CDR3 protein: ASSWTGPETQY

V gene: TRBV18
J gene: TRBJ1-4
CDR3 protein: ASSRRTGTAFATNEKLF

V gene: TRBV7-9
J gene: TRBJ1-5
CDR3 protein: ASSSTGTGTYSNQPQH

V gene: TRBV19
J gene: TRBJ1-5
CDR3 protein: ASSIRTGQGGQPQH

V gene: TRBV24-1
J gene: TRBJ1-5
CDR3 protein: ATSDSRGIMNQPQH

V gene: TRBV3-1/TRBV3-2
J gene: TRBJ1-1
CDR3 protein: ASSHWDRDEAF